This TCR beta chain was profiled in a study of shared clonotypes between healthy human individuals. Partitioning of CD4+ cells yielded a CD45RA+ naive subset and a CD45RA-negative memory subset. This clone was seen more than once but under ten times. Antigen: not known. The sample carries other DNA sequences with the same CDR3. An even split of each subset's genomic DNA across several immunoSEQ plates was performed. TCRdb's copy holds only in-frame clones and misses some; the assay was immunoSEQ multiplex PCR. Of roughly 2.6 million clones in the sample, roughly 92% were seen once. Germline V gene data show CDR1 as LNHDA and CDR2 as SQIVND (reference sequence). Trimming stripped 3 bases from V and 8 bases from J, with 13 bases between. The CDR3 contains 14 residues. Overall study findings and caveats: Sorted-subset sequencing was shown by rarefaction to be incomplete despite large depth. Sequencing depth was expected to affect clonotype sharing among donors.

Sequencing was carried out using naive CD4+ T cells sorted from blood. Specified subset: CD45RA+ positively selected. The clonotype originates from a man younger than 35 in good health. The chain links TRBV19 to TRBJ1-4; D might be TRBD1 (5 bases). In DNA form, the CDR3 reads TGTGCCAGTAGTATTGGGGGTCTAGGAGAAAAACTGTTTTTT. This codes for CASSIGGLGEKLFF.